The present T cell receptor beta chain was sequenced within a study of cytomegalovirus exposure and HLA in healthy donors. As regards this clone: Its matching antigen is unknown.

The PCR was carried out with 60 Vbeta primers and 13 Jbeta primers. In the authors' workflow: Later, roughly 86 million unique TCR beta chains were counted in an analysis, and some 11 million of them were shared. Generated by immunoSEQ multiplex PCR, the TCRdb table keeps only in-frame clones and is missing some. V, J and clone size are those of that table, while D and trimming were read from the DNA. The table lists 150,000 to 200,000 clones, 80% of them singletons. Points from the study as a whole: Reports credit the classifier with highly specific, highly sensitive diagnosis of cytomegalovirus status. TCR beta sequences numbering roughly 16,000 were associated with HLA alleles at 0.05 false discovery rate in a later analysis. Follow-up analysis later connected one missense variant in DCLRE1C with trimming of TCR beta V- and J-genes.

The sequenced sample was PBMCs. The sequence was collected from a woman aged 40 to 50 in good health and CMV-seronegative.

The CDR3 DNA reads TGTGCCAGCAGCGCGTACAAGGAGGGAGAGACCCAGTACTTC. Translated, it gives CASSAYKEGETQYF. This chain joins TRBV7-2 and TRBJ2-5, with D maybe TRBD2 (6 bases). Germline CDR1 is SGHTA and CDR2 is FQGNSA. The CDR3 length is 14 residues. The V end lost 5 bases, the J end lost 4 bases, and 14 bases lay between the germline ends.